The 6 T cell receptor beta chains given below trace back to one sample, sequenced in a study of T-cell memory formation after mild COVID-19. TCRdb reprocessed the 5' RACE reads with MiXCR, giving one entry per CDR3 protein. The data contain around 250,000 distinct CDR3 sequences, 8.5% to 9.5% of them singletons. The sequencing input was PBMCs or a T cell subset sorted from them (not recorded which). The receptors come from a man between 18 and 29 years old who had mild COVID-19 (a few samples of this study predate the infection). Cell type and time point are not known.

The sample holds many counts of this clonotype. V gene TRBV20-1 combines with J gene TRBJ2-7, with 7 bases fitting TRBD1. This CDR3 has 14 amino acids. Germline values: CDR1 DFQATT, CDR2 SNEGSKA (reference sequence). V was pared by 3 bases and J by 6 bases, with 11 bases of the junction left unmatched. The DNA of the CDR3 is TGCAGTGCTAGGAGCGACAGGGTCGAGAGCGAGCAGTACGTC. Protein product: CSARSDRVESEQYV.

The V gene is TRBV20-1, the J gene TRBJ2-7; 8 bases map to TRBD1. Germline V lookup: CDR1 DFQATT, CDR2 SNEGSKA (reference sequence). The CDR3 sequence is 14 residues long. V lost 0 bases, J lost 5 bases, and 6 bases stayed unmatched. The CDR3 bases are TGCAGTGCTAGAGATTCCCAGGGGGCCGACGAGCAGTACGTC. Translation: CSARDSQGADEQYV.

This clonotype was counted between two and nine times. The J gene is TRBJ2-7, the V gene TRBV20-1; D not resolved. V shed 6 bases and J shed 6 bases, with 18 bases lying between them. Looked up from germline, CDR1 is DFQATT and CDR2 is SNEGSKA (reference sequence). The CDR3 has 13 residues. The CDR3 loop is CSADRCLLCEQYV. CDR3 nucleotides: TGCAGTGCCGATAGATGTCTACTGTGCGAGCAGTACGTC.

CDR3 nucleotide sequence: TGCGCCAGCAGCTTGGTTAGAGGGAGGTCCGTGAACACTGAAGCTTTCTTT. Protein sequence: CASSLVRGRSVNTEAFF. The chain employs TRBV5-1 and TRBJ1-1, with D unresolved. This CDR3 spans 17 amino acids. The V end lost 0 bases, the J end lost 0 bases, and 15 bases lay between the germline ends. The V gene's germline CDR1 is SGHRS and CDR2 YFSETQ. Together with reference TRBV5-1 and TRBJ1-1, the CDR3 gives the full variable domain: KAGVTQTPRYLIKTRGQQVTLSCSPISGHRSVSWYQQTPGQGLQFLFEYFSETQRNKGNFPGRFSGRQFSNSRSEMNVSTLELGDSALYLCASSLVRGRSVNTEAFFGQGTRLTVV.

In its sample, this clonotype was seen a few times. This rearrangement joins TRBV11-2 to TRBJ2-3; possible D gene TRBD2, 6 bases. This CDR3 spans 14 amino acids. Germline CDR1 SGHAT, CDR2 FQNNGV. V lost 4 bases and J lost 3, with 11 bases in between. The CDR3, as DNA: TGTGCCAGCAGCTCGGCGGGAATGACAGATACGCAGTATTTT. It is translated as CASSSAGMTDTQYF.

This clonotype was seen more than once but under ten times. V is TRBV7-9 and J is TRBJ2-5; TRBD1 matches 12 bases. Germline CDR1 reads SEHNR; CDR2 reads FQNEAQ (reference sequence). The V and J ends lost 3 bases and 5 bases, in that order; junction bases with no gene match: 7. The CDR3 is 16 residues long. The chain's CDR3 is CASSLSPGTGGETQYF. CDR3 DNA: TGTGCCAGCAGCTTGAGTCCCGGGACAGGGGGCGAGACCCAGTACTTC.